This is a list of T cell receptor beta chains from one sample in a study of graft-versus-host responses after intestinal transplantation. Clones were read by immunoSEQ multiplex PCR, and TCRdb kept only the in-frame ones, dropping some. The sample holds roughly 20,000 clones, around 56% seen once. Specimen: alloreactive CD4+ T cells from a mixed lymphocyte reaction culture, collected before intestinal transplant. These receptors came from a human patient who received an intestinal transplant. Both conserved end residues are part of each CDR3. The D gene is left open where the match is weak. Expanded clones are given a class, and other clones once, few, many or no size at all.

V	size	D	J	DNA	CDR3
TRBV18	once	.	TRBJ2-7	TGTGCCAGCTCCACGACGCGGGACAGAGCCTACGAGCAGTACTTC	CASSTTRDRAYEQYF
TRBV7-3	.	.	TRBJ2-3	TGTGCCAGCAGCTTGACAGGAAGAGATACGCAGTATTTT	CASSLTGRDTQYF
TRBV29-1	.	.	TRBJ2-2	TGCAGCGTTGGAGGAGCCGGGGAGCTGTTTTTT	CSVGGAGELFF
TRBV5-1	.	TRBD1	TRBJ2-7	TGCGCCAGCAGCTTGGCGGGGACAGTAACTTACGAGCAGTACTTC	CASSLAGTVTYEQYF
TRBV28	.	TRBD1	TRBJ1-3	TGTGCCAGCAGTCCACGACAGGGGGCTACCGGAAACACCATATATTTT	CASSPRQGATGNTIYF
TRBV19	.	.	TRBJ1-5	TGTGCCAGTAGTCTTCCAGGGGCGGGGGGTCAGCCCCAGCATTTT	CASSLPGAGGQPQHF
TRBV6-4	.	.	TRBJ1-6	TGTGCCAGCAGTGCGGTATATAATTCACCCCTCCACTTT	CASSAVYNSPLHF
TRBV6-5	few	TRBD1	TRBJ2-7	TGTGCCAGCAGTTCGGACAGGGGAAGCTCCTACGAGCAGTACTTC	CASSSDRGSSYEQYF
TRBV29-1	.	.	TRBJ2-3	TGCAGCGTTGATTTGGCTCCTAGCACAGATACGCAGTATTTT	CSVDLAPSTDTQYF
TRBV10-2	.	.	TRBJ2-5	TGCGCCAGCAGTGAGTTCGGGGTTGGGGAGACCCAGTACTTC	CASSEFGVGETQYF
TRBV5-1	few	TRBD1	TRBJ2-1	TGCGCCAGCAGCTCCCGGGACAGACCCTACAATGAGCAGTTCTTC	CASSSRDRPYNEQFF
TRBV30	.	TRBD1	TRBJ1-2	TGTGCCTGGGGAGCCTTTCGGACAGGCTATGGCTACACCTTC	CAWGAFRTGYGYTF
TRBV19	.	TRBD2	TRBJ2-1	TGTGCCAGTATGGTTAGCGGGATCCCTAGCTCCTACAATGAGCAGTTCTTC	CASMVSGIPSSYNEQFF
TRBV6-5	few	.	TRBJ2-4	TGTGCCAGCAGTTACTCGCAGAAAGCCAAAAACATTCAGTACTTC	CASSYSQKAKNIQYF
TRBV7-9	.	TRBD2	TRBJ2-7	TGTGCCAGCAGCTTACCTGGACTAGCGGGAGTTGGGGAGCAGTACTTC	CASSLPGLAGVGEQYF
TRBV27	.	TRBD1	TRBJ1-6	TGTGCCAGCAGTCTCCGGACAGGGGATAATTCACCCCTCCACTTT	CASSLRTGDNSPLHF
TRBV18	.	TRBD1	TRBJ2-7	TGTGCCAGCTCACCGCAGGACAGGGTCTTTTACTACGAGCAGTACTTC	CASSPQDRVFYYEQYF
TRBV5-1	few	TRBD2	TRBJ2-1	TGCGCCAGCAGCTTGTCACTGGGACTAGGACTCGATGAGCAGTTCTTC	CASSLSLGLGLDEQFF
TRBV10-3	once	.	TRBJ1-5	TGTGCCATCAGTGACGGGGGGCGCGGGCAGCCCCAGCATTTT	CAISDGGRGQPQHF
TRBV27	.	TRBD1	TRBJ2-3	TGTGCCAGCCGGGACAGAGTCACAGATACGCAGTATTTT	CASRDRVTDTQYF
TRBV29-1	.	.	TRBJ1-2	TGCAGCGTTGTTTGGGGGGGCGGCTACACCTTC	CSVVWGGGYTF
TRBV2	few	.	TRBJ1-3	TGTGCCACCCAGCCAATGGGCCTTGGAAACACCATATATTTT	CATQPMGLGNTIYF
TRBV2	few	.	TRBJ2-3	TGTGCCAGCAGGGACCGTGCACTAGCTGTCCCAGATACGCAGTATTTT	CASRDRALAVPDTQYF
TRBV7-9	.	TRBD1	TRBJ2-2	TGTGCCAGCAGCCCCGGGACAGGGGGCGGGGGGGACACCGGGGAGCTGTTTTTT	CASSPGTGGGGDTGELFF
TRBV6-5	.	TRBD1	TRBJ1-4	TGTGCCAGCAGATCCTCCGGGACAGGGGGTGAAAAACTGTTTTTT	CASRSSGTGGEKLFF
TRBV5-1	.	TRBD2	TRBJ2-7	TGCGCCAGCAGCTTGGGGCTAGCGGGGGGACTCTACGAGCAGTACTTC	CASSLGLAGGLYEQYF
TRBV30	.	.	TRBJ1-1	TGTGCCTGGAGTGTACGGTTTTCGGACACTGAAGCTTTCTTT	CAWSVRFSDTEAFF
TRBV5-8	few	.	TRBJ1-2	TGTGCCAGCAGCTTGTACAGGGCCTCCTATGGCTACACCTTC	CASSLYRASYGYTF
TRBV6-1	.	TRBD1	TRBJ1-2	TGTGCCAGCCGTCCCCCGGGACAGGTGGGTGGTGGCTACACCTTC	CASRPPGQVGGGYTF
TRBV30	.	TRBD1	TRBJ1-2	TGTGCCTGGAGTGCCGACAGGGAGATAAACTATGGCTACACCTTC	CAWSADREINYGYTF
TRBV18	.	TRBD2	TRBJ2-3	TGTGCCAGCTCACCAGGGACTAGTAGAGATACGCAGTATTTT	CASSPGTSRDTQYF
TRBV7-8	.	.	TRBJ2-7	TGTGCCAGCAGCTCCCCGGAGGGGGGGCGGAGTGGAGAGCAGTACTTC	CASSSPEGGRSGEQYF
TRBV6-5	few	TRBD1	TRBJ1-5	TGTGCCAGCATCAGACAGGGGTACCGCAATCAGCCCCAGCATTTT	CASIRQGYRNQPQHF
TRBV10-3	once	.	TRBJ2-2	TGTGCCATCAGTGACCTGGCGGGGCACACCGGGGAGCTGTTTTTT	CAISDLAGHTGELFF
TRBV7-2	.	TRBD2	TRBJ2-1	TGTGCCAGCATCATAAACCCCGGGACTAGTCGCAATGAGCAGTTCTTC	CASIINPGTSRNEQFF
TRBV15	.	.	TRBJ2-7	TGTGCCACCAGTGGAGAACGGGGTCCGTCCTACGAGCAGTACTTC	CATSGERGPSYEQYF
TRBV5-1	.	.	TRBJ2-2	TGCGCCAGCAGCTTGGGACAGCCGAACACCGGGGAGCTGTTTTTT	CASSLGQPNTGELFF
TRBV12-5	.	TRBD1	TRBJ2-1	TGTGCTAGTGGTTTGGACCCAAGGACAGGCAATGAGCAGTTCTTC	CASGLDPRTGNEQFF
TRBV18	.	TRBD2	TRBJ2-1	TGTGCCAGCTCACCACATCCGGGACTAGCGGATCTTCATCAGGGTGAGCAGTTCTTC	CASSPHPGLADLHQGEQFF
TRBV19	.	TRBD2	TRBJ2-2	TGTGCCAGTAGTCTAACCCGGGAGGGCACCGGGGAGCTGTTTTTT	CASSLTREGTGELFF
TRBV6-1	.	.	TRBJ2-7	TGTGCCAGCAGTCTACGAACCAAGACTTATTACGAGCAGTACTTC	CASSLRTKTYYEQYF
TRBV15	.	TRBD1	TRBJ1-2	TGTGCCACCAGCAGGGACAGGGGATCTGGCAACTATGGCTACACCTTC	CATSRDRGSGNYGYTF
TRBV30	.	.	TRBJ2-3	TGTGCCTGGAGTGGCGTCCTTATAGATACGCAGTATTTT	CAWSGVLIDTQYF
TRBV5-1	.	.	TRBJ1-3	TGCGCCAGCAGCCCAGGAGGGGACGGAAACACCATATATTTT	CASSPGGDGNTIYF
TRBV4-2	.	TRBD2	TRBJ2-7	TGTGCCAGCAGCGCACTAGCGGCAGGCTACGAGCAGTACTTC	CASSALAAGYEQYF
TRBV30	few	.	TRBJ1-1	TGTGCCTGGAGTGTATCAGGGATTGAAGCTTTCTTT	CAWSVSGIEAFF
TRBV6-1	.	.	TRBJ2-4	TGTGCCAGCAGTGAAGGTGTTAGGGGGAGGGGAGGGCTGAGCCAAAACATTCAGTACTTC	CASSEGVRGRGGLSQNIQYF
TRBV27	.	.	TRBJ1-4	TGTGCCAGCAGTTTACGAGGGGAAAAACTGTTTTTT	CASSLRGEKLFF
TRBV18	few	TRBD1	TRBJ1-3	TGTGCCAGCTCAGCGGACAGGGACGCAAACACCATATATTTT	CASSADRDANTIYF
TRBV28	once	TRBD1	TRBJ1-2	TGTGCCAGCAGTCTTCAGGACAGGGGGCTTGGCTACACCTTC	CASSLQDRGLGYTF
TRBV18	once	TRBD1	TRBJ1-2	TGTGCCAGCTCACCAGGACTTCAGGGGGCAAACTATGGCTACACCTTC	CASSPGLQGANYGYTF
TRBV30	.	TRBD1	TRBJ2-1	TGTGCCTGGAGTCAGGGGGCATGGGATGAGCAGTTCTTC	CAWSQGAWDEQFF
TRBV18	.	TRBD2	TRBJ2-7	TGTGCCAGCTCACCGGGGAGCGGGAGCTACGAGCAGTACTTC	CASSPGSGSYEQYF